This is a list of T cell receptor beta chains from one sample in a study of shared clonotypes between healthy human individuals. Assay used: immunoSEQ multiplex PCR; TCRdb lists only in-frame clones, some missing. The sample lists 1.4 million to 1.5 million clones, around 95% occurring once. Sequencing was carried out using naive CD4+ T cells sorted from blood. These receptor sequences come from a man aged 30-40 years in good health. CDR3s include the opening cysteine and the closing phenylalanine or tryptophan. D genes are given only for firm matches. Expanded clones get a size class; other rows say once, few or many, or leave the size out.

CDR3nt: TGTGCCAGCAGCTTAGCGGGCAGGGGTATAGAGACCCAGTACTTC
CDR3aa: CASSLAGRGIETQYF
d_gene: .
v_gene: TRBV7-9
j_gene: TRBJ2-5
abundance: .

CDR3nt: TGTGCCAGCAGTCGCAGACCGGGCGAAGCTTTCTTT
CDR3aa: CASSRRPGEAFF
d_gene: .
v_gene: TRBV6-1
j_gene: TRBJ1-1
abundance: .

CDR3nt: TGTGCCAGCAGCGTAGCAGGTGACAGGGACGCATTCTTT
CDR3aa: CASSVAGDRDAFF
d_gene: TRBD1
v_gene: TRBV9
j_gene: TRBJ1-1
abundance: .

CDR3nt: TGTGCCAGCAGCTTAGAAGGCTCGGCAGGTCACAATCAGCCCCAGCATTTT
CDR3aa: CASSLEGSAGHNQPQHF
d_gene: .
v_gene: TRBV7-9
j_gene: TRBJ1-5
abundance: .

CDR3nt: TGTGCCAGCAGTCGTAGGAAGGGGCCGCCGGTTAACTATGGCTACACCTTC
CDR3aa: CASSRRKGPPVNYGYTF
d_gene: .
v_gene: TRBV28
j_gene: TRBJ1-2
abundance: once

CDR3nt: TGTGCCAGCAGCTCCCGAGAGGGTCGGACCGGGGAGCTGTTTTTT
CDR3aa: CASSSREGRTGELFF
d_gene: .
v_gene: TRBV7-9
j_gene: TRBJ2-2
abundance: .

CDR3nt: TGTGCCAGCAGCTTGATCGGCGGAATTAGCTCCTACGAGCAGTACTTC
CDR3aa: CASSLIGGISSYEQYF
d_gene: .
v_gene: TRBV11-2
j_gene: TRBJ2-7
abundance: .

CDR3nt: TGTGCCAGCAGTAAAAGGGAGAACACTGAAGCTTTCTTT
CDR3aa: CASSKRENTEAFF
d_gene: .
v_gene: TRBV6-4
j_gene: TRBJ1-1
abundance: .

CDR3nt: TGTGCCAGCAGACCGGCGAGCCATGCGGGCGTCAACGAGCAGTACTTC
CDR3aa: CASRPASHAGVNEQYF
d_gene: .
v_gene: TRBV25-1
j_gene: TRBJ2-7
abundance: once

CDR3nt: TGCGCCAGCAGCTGGACAGCGGCCCAGAACACCGGGGAGCTGTTTTTT
CDR3aa: CASSWTAAQNTGELFF
d_gene: .
v_gene: TRBV5-1
j_gene: TRBJ2-2
abundance: .

CDR3nt: TGTGCCAGCAGCTTAGTTTCCCATGAGCAGTTCTTC
CDR3aa: CASSLVSHEQFF
d_gene: .
v_gene: TRBV7-2
j_gene: TRBJ2-1
abundance: .

CDR3nt: TGTGCCAGCTCACCCCGGACAGGTAGCAATGAGCAGTTCTTC
CDR3aa: CASSPRTGSNEQFF
d_gene: TRBD1
v_gene: TRBV18
j_gene: TRBJ2-1
abundance: .

CDR3nt: TGTGCCAGCAGCGTGGACTACTACAATGAGCAGTTCTTC
CDR3aa: CASSVDYYNEQFF
d_gene: .
v_gene: TRBV9
j_gene: TRBJ2-1
abundance: .

CDR3nt: TGTGCCAGCAGCCTCCATATTGCCTACGAGCAGTACTTC
CDR3aa: CASSLHIAYEQYF
d_gene: .
v_gene: TRBV7-2
j_gene: TRBJ2-7
abundance: .

CDR3nt: TGTGCCACCAGCAGAGACGGGGCTCGTGAGCAGTTCTTC
CDR3aa: CATSRDGAREQFF
d_gene: .
v_gene: TRBV15
j_gene: TRBJ2-1
abundance: .

CDR3nt: TGTGCCAGCAGCAACCGGGACAGGGGGCTATACGAGCAGTACTTC
CDR3aa: CASSNRDRGLYEQYF
d_gene: TRBD1
v_gene: TRBV7-8
j_gene: TRBJ2-7
abundance: .

CDR3nt: TGCGCCAGCAGTGAGGGGGCGGCGGTGGGGGAGACCCAGTACTTC
CDR3aa: CASSEGAAVGETQYF
d_gene: .
v_gene: TRBV10-1
j_gene: TRBJ2-5
abundance: .

CDR3nt: TGTGCCAGTAGTATCTACGAAATTTATAGCAATCAGCCCCAGCATTTT
CDR3aa: CASSIYEIYSNQPQHF
d_gene: .
v_gene: TRBV19
j_gene: TRBJ1-5
abundance: .

CDR3nt: TGTGCTAGTGGTTTGGTAGGGAGACACAATGAGCAGTTCTTC
CDR3aa: CASGLVGRHNEQFF
d_gene: .
v_gene: TRBV12-5
j_gene: TRBJ2-1
abundance: .

CDR3nt: TGTGCCAGCAGTTTAAGGTTGGGTAGCAATCAGCCCCAGCATTTT
CDR3aa: CASSLRLGSNQPQHF
d_gene: .
v_gene: TRBV27
j_gene: TRBJ1-5
abundance: .

CDR3nt: TGTGCCAGCAGCAACCAAGATCCTAGCACAGATACGCAGTATTTT
CDR3aa: CASSNQDPSTDTQYF
d_gene: .
v_gene: TRBV7-9
j_gene: TRBJ2-3
abundance: .

CDR3nt: TGTGCCACCAGCAGACAGGGGCCTTCCTACGAGCAGTACTTC
CDR3aa: CATSRQGPSYEQYF
d_gene: .
v_gene: TRBV15
j_gene: TRBJ2-7
abundance: .

CDR3nt: TGTGCCAGCAGTTACTCGGGCCAGGACTCCTACGAGCAGTACTTC
CDR3aa: CASSYSGQDSYEQYF
d_gene: .
v_gene: TRBV6-5
j_gene: TRBJ2-7
abundance: .

CDR3nt: TGTGCCAGCAGCTTAGTTTTTTCCGTCAGGCTAGCTAGCACAGATACGCAGTATTTT
CDR3aa: CASSLVFSVRLASTDTQYF
d_gene: .
v_gene: TRBV11-2
j_gene: TRBJ2-3
abundance: once

CDR3nt: TGTGCCAGCAGCCAAGATACGGGAGTCTCCTACGAGCAGTACTTC
CDR3aa: CASSQDTGVSYEQYF
d_gene: .
v_gene: TRBV4-2
j_gene: TRBJ2-7
abundance: .

CDR3nt: TGCAGCGTTGTGAGACCGGAGGACAATGAGCAGTTCTTC
CDR3aa: CSVVRPEDNEQFF
d_gene: .
v_gene: TRBV29-1
j_gene: TRBJ2-1
abundance: .

CDR3nt: TGCAGTGCCTCGGCGTACAATGAGCAGTTCTTC
CDR3aa: CSASAYNEQFF
d_gene: .
v_gene: TRBV20-1
j_gene: TRBJ2-1
abundance: .

CDR3nt: TGTGCCAGCAGCCAAGGTTTACTAGCGGGACAAGAGACCCAGTACTTC
CDR3aa: CASSQGLLAGQETQYF
d_gene: TRBD2
v_gene: TRBV14
j_gene: TRBJ2-5
abundance: .

CDR3nt: TGCGCCAGCAGTCACCCGGACAGGGAGGGCACCGGGGAGCTGTTTTTT
CDR3aa: CASSHPDREGTGELFF
d_gene: .
v_gene: TRBV23-1
j_gene: TRBJ2-2
abundance: .

CDR3nt: TGTGCCATCAGCGCCCTGGGTAGTGAGGAGACCCAGTACTTC
CDR3aa: CAISALGSEETQYF
d_gene: .
v_gene: TRBV10-3
j_gene: TRBJ2-5
abundance: .

CDR3nt: TGTGCCAGCAGCACGGACGGAGACACTGAAGCTTTCTTT
CDR3aa: CASSTDGDTEAFF
d_gene: .
v_gene: TRBV11-3
j_gene: TRBJ1-1
abundance: .

CDR3nt: TGTGCCAGCAGCTCAACGACAGGGGGAGCCGGGGAGCTGTTTTTT
CDR3aa: CASSSTTGGAGELFF
d_gene: TRBD1
v_gene: TRBV11-2
j_gene: TRBJ2-2
abundance: .

CDR3nt: TGTGCCAGCAGCCTCCCCCGGGGCGCGGTCCATGGCTACACCTTC
CDR3aa: CASSLPRGAVHGYTF
d_gene: .
v_gene: TRBV7-2
j_gene: TRBJ1-2
abundance: .

CDR3nt: TGTGCCAGCTCACCGAAGCGGGAGGTCGGGGAGCAGTTCTTC
CDR3aa: CASSPKREVGEQFF
d_gene: TRBD2
v_gene: TRBV18
j_gene: TRBJ2-1
abundance: .

CDR3nt: TGTGCCAGCAGTTCCCCGGGTGAGGAGCAGTACTTC
CDR3aa: CASSSPGEEQYF
d_gene: .
v_gene: TRBV28
j_gene: TRBJ2-7
abundance: .

CDR3nt: TGTGCCAGCAGATCCCCAGCGAACACTGAAGCTTTCTTT
CDR3aa: CASRSPANTEAFF
d_gene: .
v_gene: TRBV28
j_gene: TRBJ1-1
abundance: .

CDR3nt: TGTGCCAGCTCACCCAATTACAGGGAGGGTGGCTACACCTTC
CDR3aa: CASSPNYREGGYTF
d_gene: .
v_gene: TRBV18
j_gene: TRBJ1-2
abundance: .

CDR3nt: TGCGCCAGCAGCAGTCTCAGGGGGCAAACGGCGTATAACTATGGCTACACCTTC
CDR3aa: CASSSLRGQTAYNYGYTF
d_gene: TRBD1
v_gene: TRBV5-1
j_gene: TRBJ1-2
abundance: .

CDR3nt: TGTGCCAGCAGCGTAGCAGGGACAGGTGACTACGAGCAGTACTTC
CDR3aa: CASSVAGTGDYEQYF
d_gene: TRBD1
v_gene: TRBV9
j_gene: TRBJ2-7
abundance: .

CDR3nt: TGTGCCAGCAGTTTAGGGACTGGATCCTACGAGCAGTACTTC
CDR3aa: CASSLGTGSYEQYF
d_gene: .
v_gene: TRBV27
j_gene: TRBJ2-7
abundance: .

CDR3nt: TGTGCCAGCAGTAAGGGAACGCGAGAGACCCAGTACTTC
CDR3aa: CASSKGTRETQYF
d_gene: .
v_gene: TRBV6-5
j_gene: TRBJ2-5
abundance: .

CDR3nt: TGTGCTAGCAGCACCGGCGGGTGGACCGGGGAGCTGTTTTTT
CDR3aa: CASSTGGWTGELFF
d_gene: .
v_gene: TRBV7-7
j_gene: TRBJ2-2
abundance: .

CDR3nt: TGTGCCAGCACCAGTGTTGGGACAGGGCCCTACGAGCAGTACTTC
CDR3aa: CASTSVGTGPYEQYF
d_gene: TRBD1
v_gene: TRBV27
j_gene: TRBJ2-7
abundance: .

CDR3nt: TGTGCCAGCAGTGACGATGGGAGGTGGGCAGATACGCAGTATTTT
CDR3aa: CASSDDGRWADTQYF
d_gene: .
v_gene: TRBV25-1
j_gene: TRBJ2-3
abundance: .

CDR3nt: TGCGCCAGCACCCCCGGACGGACAAACTATGGCTACACCTTC
CDR3aa: CASTPGRTNYGYTF
d_gene: .
v_gene: TRBV5-1
j_gene: TRBJ1-2
abundance: .

CDR3nt: TGCGCCAGCGGCGGGACAGGAAACACTGAAGCTTTCTTT
CDR3aa: CASGGTGNTEAFF
d_gene: TRBD1
v_gene: TRBV10-1
j_gene: TRBJ1-1
abundance: .

CDR3nt: TGTGCCAGCAGCCAAGAACCTAGCGGGAGCTCCTACAATGAGCAGTTCTTC
CDR3aa: CASSQEPSGSSYNEQFF
d_gene: TRBD2
v_gene: TRBV4-2
j_gene: TRBJ2-1
abundance: .

CDR3nt: TGTGCCAGCAGTTTATACGGGTCTAGCGTCCTGACTTTC
CDR3aa: CASSLYGSSVLTF
d_gene: .
v_gene: TRBV28
j_gene: TRBJ2-6
abundance: .

CDR3nt: TGCGCCAGCAGCCCGGGCCCTCCGGAGACCCAGTACTTC
CDR3aa: CASSPGPPETQYF
d_gene: .
v_gene: TRBV4-1
j_gene: TRBJ2-5
abundance: .

CDR3nt: TGTGCCAGCAGTTTGGGTCAGTCTCGCAATCAGCCCCAGCATTTT
CDR3aa: CASSLGQSRNQPQHF
d_gene: .
v_gene: TRBV28
j_gene: TRBJ1-5
abundance: .

CDR3nt: TGTGCCAGCAGCGCTCCGGGACCGAGCACAGATACGCAGTATTTT
CDR3aa: CASSAPGPSTDTQYF
d_gene: .
v_gene: TRBV21-1
j_gene: TRBJ2-3
abundance: .

CDR3nt: TGTGCCAGCAGCTTAGGGATGGGCATCATCTCCTACGAGCAGTACTTC
CDR3aa: CASSLGMGIISYEQYF
d_gene: .
v_gene: TRBV7-2
j_gene: TRBJ2-7
abundance: .

CDR3nt: TGTGCCAGCAGCCCCCGCAGGACTAGCAGTCAAGAGACCCAGTACTTC
CDR3aa: CASSPRRTSSQETQYF
d_gene: TRBD2
v_gene: TRBV11-2
j_gene: TRBJ2-5
abundance: .